The following is a TCR beta chain sequence with its context. Its antigen is not identified. Several immunoSEQ 96-well plates shared each subset's DNA, each plate a replicate. Method: immunoSEQ multiplex PCR; TCRdb's copy keeps in-frame clones and lacks some. The table lists 2 million to 3 million clones, roughly 92% of them singletons. This specimen comes from a study of shared clonotypes between healthy human individuals. Study observations and caveats: Four donors shared approximately 5% of their naive CD4 clonotypes.

The sequencing sample was made of naive CD4+ T cells sorted from blood. The subset is: CD45RA+ positively selected. The sequence was collected from a man aged 18 to 29 in good health.

CDR3 region: CASSPDRGPYNEQFF. CDR3 in DNA: TGTGCCAGCAGCCCGGACAGGGGGCCCTACAATGAGCAGTTCTTC. This rearrangement joins TRBV7-3 to TRBJ2-1, with 11 bases fitting TRBD1. Germline trimming cut 5 bases from V and 2 bases from J; bases unmatched to any gene: 2. The CDR3 runs 15 residues. CDR1 is SGHTA and CDR2 is FQGTGA in the germline V gene.